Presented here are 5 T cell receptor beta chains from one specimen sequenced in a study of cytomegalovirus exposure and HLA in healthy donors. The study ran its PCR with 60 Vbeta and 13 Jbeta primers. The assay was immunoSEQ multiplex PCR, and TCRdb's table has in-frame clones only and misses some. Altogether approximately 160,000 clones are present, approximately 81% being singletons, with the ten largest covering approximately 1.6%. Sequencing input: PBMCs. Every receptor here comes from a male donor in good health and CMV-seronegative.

DNA of the CDR3: TGTGCCAGCAGCTTAGAATCTCTTGGACTAGAAACAGATACGCAGTATTTT. Translated: CASSLESLGLETDTQYF. The chain combines TRBV7-9 with TRBJ2-3, with 7 positions matching TRBD2. The germline CDR1 and CDR2 sequences are SEHNR and FQNEAQ (reference sequence). Germline trimming cut 1 base from V and 3 bases from J; bases unmatched to any gene: 10. The CDR3 has 17 residues.

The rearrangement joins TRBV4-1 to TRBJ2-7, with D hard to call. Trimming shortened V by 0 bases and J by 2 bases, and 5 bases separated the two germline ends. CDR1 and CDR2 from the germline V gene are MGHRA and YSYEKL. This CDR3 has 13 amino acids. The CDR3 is CASSQDPTYEQYF. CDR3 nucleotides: TGCGCCAGCAGCCAAGATCCCACCTACGAGCAGTACTTC.

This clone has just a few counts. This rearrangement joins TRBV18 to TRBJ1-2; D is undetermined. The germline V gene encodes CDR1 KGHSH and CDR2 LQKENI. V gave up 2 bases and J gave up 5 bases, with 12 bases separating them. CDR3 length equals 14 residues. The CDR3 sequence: CASSPEGDLYGYTF. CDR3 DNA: TGTGCCAGCTCACCAGAGGGTGATCTGTATGGCTACACCTTC. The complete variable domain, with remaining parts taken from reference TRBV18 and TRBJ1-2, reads NAGVMQNPRHLVRRRGQEARLRCSPMKGHSHVYWYRQLPEEGLKFMVYLQKENIIDESGMPKERFSAEFPKEGPSILRIQQVVRGDSAAYFCASSPEGDLYGYTFGSGTRLTVV.

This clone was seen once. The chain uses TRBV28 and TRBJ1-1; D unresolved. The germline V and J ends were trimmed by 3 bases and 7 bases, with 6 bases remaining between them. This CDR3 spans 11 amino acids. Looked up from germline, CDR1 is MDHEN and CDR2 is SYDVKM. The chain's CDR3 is CASSLWSEAFF. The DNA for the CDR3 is TGTGCCAGCAGTTTGTGGAGTGAAGCTTTCTTT. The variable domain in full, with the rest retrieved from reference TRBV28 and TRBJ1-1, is DVKVTQSSRYLVKRTGEKVFLECVQDMDHENMFWYRQDPGLGLRLIYFSYDVKMKEKGDIPEGYSVSREKKERFSLILESASTNQTSMYLCASSLWSEAFFGQGTRLTVV.

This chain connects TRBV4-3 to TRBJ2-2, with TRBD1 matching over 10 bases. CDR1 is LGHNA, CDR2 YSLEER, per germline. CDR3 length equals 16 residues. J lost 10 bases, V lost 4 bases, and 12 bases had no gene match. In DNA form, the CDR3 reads TGCGCCAGCAGCCGAGGACAGGGGGTGGTATCCGAGGAGCTGTTTTTT. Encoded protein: CASSRGQGVVSEELFF.